This T cell receptor (beta chain) stems from a study of cytomegalovirus exposure and HLA in healthy donors. Study findings and constraints: Both high specificity and high sensitivity reportedly marked the classifier's diagnosis of cytomegalovirus status. Specificity of a few CMV-associated chains for CMV antigens was verified in vitro.

From germline, CDR1 is SGHTA and CDR2 FQGTGA. The length of the CDR3 is 15 residues. With 3 bases clipped from V and 5 bases from J, the junction kept 6 bases outside the gene matches. It was with 60 Vbeta and 13 Jbeta primers that the PCR ran. Profiling relied on immunoSEQ multiplex PCR, and the TCRdb table lists in-frame clones only, not all of them. The sample shows roughly 200,000 clones, roughly four fifths of them seen only once. On this clone itself: Its antigen is not known.

The sequence was collected from a man in his fifties or sixties in good health and CMV-seronegative. The chain uses TRBV7-3 and TRBJ2-1; TRBD2 aligns across 8 bases. The source material was PBMCs. DNA of the CDR3: TGTGCCAGCAGCTTTTATAGCGGGGCAAACAATGAGCAGTTCTTC. This translates into CASSFYSGANNEQFF.